Sequencing of this TCR beta chain was carried out in a study of CD8 T cells in ankylosing spondylitis. Regarding the study as a whole: Matched ankylosing spondylitis synovial fluid reportedly contained a significantly enriched population of disease-linked clones. Past research had described some motif variants in reactive arthritis synovial fluid and blood. CD8+ disease-linked clones were present at relatively low frequencies in blood. For ankylosing spondylitis blood, a TCR beta motif of 7 or 8 highly homologous variants appeared characteristic.

On this clonotype: Its antigen is not known.

This CDR3 is built from 12 residues. V was shortened by 2 bases and J by 7 bases, with 6 bases between the two germline ends. Germline V gene lookup returns CDR1 SGHTA and CDR2 FQGNSA. Generation of TCR beta libraries employed quantitative 5'-RACE incorporating molecular barcodes. TCRdb ran MiXCR on the 5' RACE reads and lists one entry per CDR3 protein. The repertoire holds fewer than 400,000 distinct CDR3 sequences, approximately 20% seen once, with about a sixth in the top ten. This sequence originates from a male donor with ankylosing spondylitis. Sequenced input: blood, either unsorted or a sorted T cell fraction (not recorded which). The chain combines TRBV7-2 with TRBJ2-1; D gene unclear. The CDR3 protein is CASSLNQNEQFF. The CDR3 coding sequence is TGTGCCAGCAGCTTAAATCAAAATGAGCAGTTCTTC.